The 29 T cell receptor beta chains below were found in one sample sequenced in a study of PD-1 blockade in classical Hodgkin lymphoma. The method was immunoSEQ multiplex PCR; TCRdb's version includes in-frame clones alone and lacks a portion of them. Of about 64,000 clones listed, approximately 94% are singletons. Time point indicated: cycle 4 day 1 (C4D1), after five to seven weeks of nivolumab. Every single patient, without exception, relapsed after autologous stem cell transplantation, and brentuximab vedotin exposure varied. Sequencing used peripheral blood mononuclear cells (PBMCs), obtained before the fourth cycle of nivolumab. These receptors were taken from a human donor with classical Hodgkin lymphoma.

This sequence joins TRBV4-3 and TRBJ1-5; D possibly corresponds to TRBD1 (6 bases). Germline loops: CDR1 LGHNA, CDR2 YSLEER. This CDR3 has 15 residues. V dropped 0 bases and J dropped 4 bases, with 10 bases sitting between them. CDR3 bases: TGCGCCAGCAGCCAAGATTACAGGGCAAATCAGCCCCAGCATTTT. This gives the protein CASSQDYRANQPQHF.

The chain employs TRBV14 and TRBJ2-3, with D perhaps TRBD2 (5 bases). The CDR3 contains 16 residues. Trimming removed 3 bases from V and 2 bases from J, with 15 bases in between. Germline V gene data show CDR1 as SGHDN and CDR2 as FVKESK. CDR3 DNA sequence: TGTGCCAGCAGCCATTTCGGTCCGGGATTCACAGATACGCAGTATTTT. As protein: CASSHFGPGFTDTQYF.

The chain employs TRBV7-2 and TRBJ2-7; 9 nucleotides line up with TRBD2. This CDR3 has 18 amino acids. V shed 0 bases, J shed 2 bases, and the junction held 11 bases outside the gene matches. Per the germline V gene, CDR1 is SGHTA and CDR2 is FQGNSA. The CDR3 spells CASSLAYPGLARTYEQYF. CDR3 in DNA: TGTGCCAGCAGCTTAGCTTACCCCGGACTAGCGAGAACCTACGAGCAGTACTTC.

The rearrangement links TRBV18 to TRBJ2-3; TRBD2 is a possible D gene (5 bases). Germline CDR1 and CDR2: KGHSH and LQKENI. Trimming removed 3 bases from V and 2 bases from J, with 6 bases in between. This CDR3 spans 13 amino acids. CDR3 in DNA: TGTGCCAGCTCACCCCGGGACACAGATACGCAGTATTTT. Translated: CASSPRDTDTQYF.

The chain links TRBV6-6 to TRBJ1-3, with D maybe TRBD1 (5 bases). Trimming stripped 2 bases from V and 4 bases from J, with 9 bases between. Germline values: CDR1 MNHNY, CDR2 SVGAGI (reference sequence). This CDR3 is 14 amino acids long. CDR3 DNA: TGTGCCAGCAGTTACGGACGGGGCGGAAACACCATATATTTT. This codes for CASSYGRGGNTIYF.

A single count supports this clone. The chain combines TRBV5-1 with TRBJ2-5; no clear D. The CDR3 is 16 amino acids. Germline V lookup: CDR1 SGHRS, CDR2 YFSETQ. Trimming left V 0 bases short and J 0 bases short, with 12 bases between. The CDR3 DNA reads TGCGCCAGCAGCTTGGCCCCCGGCAGTTACCAAGAGACCCAGTACTTC. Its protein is CASSLAPGSYQETQYF.

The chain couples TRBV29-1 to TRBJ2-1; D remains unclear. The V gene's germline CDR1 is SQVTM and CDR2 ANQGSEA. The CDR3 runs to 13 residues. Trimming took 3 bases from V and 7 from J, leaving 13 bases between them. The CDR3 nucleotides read TGCAGCGTTGATTTGGAGATTGTGAATGAGCAGTTCTTC. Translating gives CSVDLEIVNEQFF.

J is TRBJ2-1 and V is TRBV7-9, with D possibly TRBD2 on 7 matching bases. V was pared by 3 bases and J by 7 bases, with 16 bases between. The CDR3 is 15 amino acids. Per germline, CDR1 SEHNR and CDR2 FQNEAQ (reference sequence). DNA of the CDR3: TGTGCCAGCAGCTTTAGTGGGGGGGCAAAAAATGAGCAGTTCTTC. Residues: CASSFSGGAKNEQFF. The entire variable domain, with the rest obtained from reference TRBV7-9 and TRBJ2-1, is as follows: DTGVSQNPRHKITKRGQNVTFRCDPISEHNRLYWYRQTLGQGPEFLTYFQNEAQLEKSRLLSDRFSAERPKGSFSTLEIQRTEQGDSAMYLCASSFSGGAKNEQFFGPGTRLTVL.

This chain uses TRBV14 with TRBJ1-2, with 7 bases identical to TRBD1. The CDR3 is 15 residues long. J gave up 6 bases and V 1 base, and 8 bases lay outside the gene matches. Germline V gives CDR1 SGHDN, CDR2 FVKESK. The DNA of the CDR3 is TGTGCCAGCAGCCAAGCCGGCAGGGGGTTTGATGGCTACACCTTC. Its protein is CASSQAGRGFDGYTF.

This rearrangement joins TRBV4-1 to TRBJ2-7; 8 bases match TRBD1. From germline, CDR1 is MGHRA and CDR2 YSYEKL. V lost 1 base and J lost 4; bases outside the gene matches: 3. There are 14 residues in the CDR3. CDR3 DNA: TGCGCCAGCAGCCAAGGAGACAGGGGTTACGAGCAGTACTTC. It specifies CASSQGDRGYEQYF.

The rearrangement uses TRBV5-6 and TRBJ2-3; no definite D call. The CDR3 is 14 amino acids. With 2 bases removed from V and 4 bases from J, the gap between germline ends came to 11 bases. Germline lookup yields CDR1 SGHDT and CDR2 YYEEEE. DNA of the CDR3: TGTGCCAGCAGCTTTGGTCAGCAGGCAGATACGCAGTATTTT. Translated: CASSFGQQADTQYF. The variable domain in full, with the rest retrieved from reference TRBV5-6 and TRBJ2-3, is DAGVTQSPTHLIKTRGQQVTLRCSPKSGHDTVSWYQQALGQGPQFIFQYYEEEERQRGNFPDRFSGHQFPNYSSELNVNALLLGDSALYLCASSFGQQADTQYFGPGTRLTVL.

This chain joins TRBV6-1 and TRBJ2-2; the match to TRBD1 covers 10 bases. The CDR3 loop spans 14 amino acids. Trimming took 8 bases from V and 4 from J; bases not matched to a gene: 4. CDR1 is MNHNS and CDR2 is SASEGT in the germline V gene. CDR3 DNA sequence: TGTGCCAGCCGGGACAGGGGAACCACCGGGGAGCTGTTTTTT. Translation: CASRDRGTTGELFF.

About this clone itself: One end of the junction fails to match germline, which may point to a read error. The CDR3 DNA follows: TGTGCTAGCAGCCGGGGGGGGGACAATGAGCAGTTCTTC. Amino acid sequence: CASSRGGDNEQFF. The gene calls are TRBV7-7 and TRBJ2-1; 8 nucleotides align to TRBD2. The CDR3 is 13 residues long. Germline values: CDR1 SSHAT, CDR2 FNYEAQ (reference sequence).

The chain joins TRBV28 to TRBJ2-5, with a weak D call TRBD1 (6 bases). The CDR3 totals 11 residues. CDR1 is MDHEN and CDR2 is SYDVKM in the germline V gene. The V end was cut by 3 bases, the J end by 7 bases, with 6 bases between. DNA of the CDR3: TGTGCCAGCAGTTTCAGGGGGACCCAGTACTTC. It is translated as CASSFRGTQYF.

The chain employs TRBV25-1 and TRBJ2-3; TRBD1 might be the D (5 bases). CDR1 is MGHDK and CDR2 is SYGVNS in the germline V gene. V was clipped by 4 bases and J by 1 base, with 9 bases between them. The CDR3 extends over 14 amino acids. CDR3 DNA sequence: TGTGCCAGCAGTGTAAGGGGTGGCACAGATACGCAGTATTTT. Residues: CASSVRGGTDTQYF.

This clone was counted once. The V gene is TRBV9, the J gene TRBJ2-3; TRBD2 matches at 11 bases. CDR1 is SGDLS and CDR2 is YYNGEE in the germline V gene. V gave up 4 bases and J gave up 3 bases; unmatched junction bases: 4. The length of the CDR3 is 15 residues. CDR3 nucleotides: TGTGCCAGCAGCTTACTAGCGGGAGATACAGATACGCAGTATTTT. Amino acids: CASSLLAGDTDTQYF.

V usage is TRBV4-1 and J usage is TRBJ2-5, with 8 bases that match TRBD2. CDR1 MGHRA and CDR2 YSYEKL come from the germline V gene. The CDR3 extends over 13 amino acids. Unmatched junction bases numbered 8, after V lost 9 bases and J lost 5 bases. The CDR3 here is CASARIAGETQYF. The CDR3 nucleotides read TGCGCCAGTGCGAGGATAGCGGGGGAGACCCAGTACTTC.

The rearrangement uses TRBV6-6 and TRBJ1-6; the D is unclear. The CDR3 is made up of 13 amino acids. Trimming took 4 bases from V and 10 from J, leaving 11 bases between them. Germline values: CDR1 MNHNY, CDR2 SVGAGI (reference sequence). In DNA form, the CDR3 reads TGTGCCAGCAGTTCTCGGGGAACGTCACCCCTCCACTTT. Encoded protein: CASSSRGTSPLHF.

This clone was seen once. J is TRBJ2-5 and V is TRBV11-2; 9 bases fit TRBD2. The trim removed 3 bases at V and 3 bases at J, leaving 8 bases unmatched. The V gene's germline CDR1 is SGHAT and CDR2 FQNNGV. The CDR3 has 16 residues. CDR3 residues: CASSLGAGGIEETQYF. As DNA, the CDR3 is TGTGCCAGCAGCTTGGGAGCGGGGGGTATAGAAGAGACCCAGTACTTC.

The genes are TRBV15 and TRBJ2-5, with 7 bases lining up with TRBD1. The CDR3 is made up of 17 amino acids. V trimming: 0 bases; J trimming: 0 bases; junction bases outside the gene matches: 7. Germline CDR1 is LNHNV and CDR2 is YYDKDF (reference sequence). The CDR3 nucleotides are TGTGCCACCAGCAGAGATAGGGGGCCCGGGAACCAAGAGACCCAGTACTTC. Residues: CATSRDRGPGNQETQYF.

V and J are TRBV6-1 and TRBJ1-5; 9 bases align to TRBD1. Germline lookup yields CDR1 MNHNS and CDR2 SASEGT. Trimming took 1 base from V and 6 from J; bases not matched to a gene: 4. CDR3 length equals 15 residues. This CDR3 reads CASSEGDRVSQPQHF. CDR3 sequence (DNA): TGTGCCAGCAGTGAAGGGGACAGGGTGAGTCAGCCCCAGCATTTT.

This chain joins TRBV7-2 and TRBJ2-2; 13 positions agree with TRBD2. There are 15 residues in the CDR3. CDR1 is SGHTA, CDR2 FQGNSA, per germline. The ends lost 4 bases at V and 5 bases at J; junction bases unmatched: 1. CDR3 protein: CASSWTSGSTGELFF. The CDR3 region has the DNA TGTGCCAGCAGCTGGACTAGCGGGAGTACCGGGGAGCTGTTTTTT.

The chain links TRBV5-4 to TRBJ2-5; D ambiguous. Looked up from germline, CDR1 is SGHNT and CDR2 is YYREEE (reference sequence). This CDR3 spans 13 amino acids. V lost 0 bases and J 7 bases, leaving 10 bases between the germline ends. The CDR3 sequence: CASSLDGQATQYF. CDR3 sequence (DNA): TGTGCCAGCAGCTTGGACGGTCAGGCGACCCAGTACTTC.

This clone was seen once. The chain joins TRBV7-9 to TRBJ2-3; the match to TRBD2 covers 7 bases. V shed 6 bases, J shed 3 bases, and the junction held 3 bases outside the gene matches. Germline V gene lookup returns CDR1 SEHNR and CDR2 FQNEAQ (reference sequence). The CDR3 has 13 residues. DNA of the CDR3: TGTGCCAGCAGTCCCGGGGGGACAGATACGCAGTATTTT. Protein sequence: CASSPGGTDTQYF.

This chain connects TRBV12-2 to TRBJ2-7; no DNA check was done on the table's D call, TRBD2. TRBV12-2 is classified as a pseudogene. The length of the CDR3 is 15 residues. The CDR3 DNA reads TGTGCAAGTCGCCAAAATCTACTAGAAATCTACGAGCAGTACTTC. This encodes CASRQNLLEIYEQYF.

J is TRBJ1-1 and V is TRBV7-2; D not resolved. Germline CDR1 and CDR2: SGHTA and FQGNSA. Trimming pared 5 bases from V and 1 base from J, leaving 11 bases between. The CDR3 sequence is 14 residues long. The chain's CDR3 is CASSRSVANTEAFF. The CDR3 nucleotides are TGTGCCAGCAGCCGATCGGTCGCGAACACTGAAGCTTTCTTT.

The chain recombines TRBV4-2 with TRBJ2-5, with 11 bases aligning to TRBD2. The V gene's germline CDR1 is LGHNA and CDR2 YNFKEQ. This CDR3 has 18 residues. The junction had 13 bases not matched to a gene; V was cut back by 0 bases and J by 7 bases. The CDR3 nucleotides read TGTGCCAGCAGCCAAGATCTGGAACTAGCGGGGGCCCGAGGGACCCAGTACTTC. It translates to CASSQDLELAGARGTQYF.

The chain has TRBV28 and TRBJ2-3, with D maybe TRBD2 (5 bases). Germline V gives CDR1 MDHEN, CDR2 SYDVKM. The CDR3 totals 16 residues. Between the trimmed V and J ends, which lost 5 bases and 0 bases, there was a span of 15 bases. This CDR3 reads CASSPQSGASTDTQYF. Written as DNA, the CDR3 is TGTGCCAGCAGTCCCCAGAGCGGAGCTAGCACAGATACGCAGTATTTT.

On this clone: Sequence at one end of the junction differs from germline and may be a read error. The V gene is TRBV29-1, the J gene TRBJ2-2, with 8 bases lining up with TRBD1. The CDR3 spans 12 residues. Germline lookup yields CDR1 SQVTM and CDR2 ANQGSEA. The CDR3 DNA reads TGCAGCGGACAGGGGAACGCCGGGGAGCTGTTTTTT. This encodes CSGQGNAGELFF.